The rows below give T cell receptor beta chains drawn from one sample of a study of CD4 T cells in relation to SARS-CoV-2 and coronaviruses. Libraries were prepared by immunoSEQ multiplex PCR; TCRdb keeps only in-frame clonotypes and omits some of them. Of about 22,000 clones in the sample, roughly 70% were seen once. Their antigens remain unidentified. Sequencing was carried out using CD4+ T cells from PBMCs, cultured in vitro. These TCRs come from a human donor in good health. CDR3s include the opening cysteine and the closing phenylalanine or tryptophan. D genes are given only for firm matches. Clone size is given for some rows only: seen once, a few or many times, or a class if the clone is expanded.

v_call	d_call	j_call	clone_size	cdr3_length	cdr3_aa	cdr3_nt
TRBV19	TRBD1	TRBJ1-6	-	13	CASRGQGYSPLHF	TGTGCCAGTAGAGGACAGGGATATTCACCCCTCCACTTT
TRBV27	TRBD2	TRBJ2-1	-	17	CASSSPQTSGSYNEQFF	TGTGCCAGCAGTTCCCCCCAAACTAGCGGCTCCTACAATGAGCAGTTCTTC
TRBV19	-	TRBJ2-1	-	14	CASSIVGGGGEQFF	TGTGCCAGTAGTATCGTAGGTGGTGGCGGTGAGCAGTTCTTC
TRBV12-3/TRBV12-4	-	TRBJ2-3	-	12	CASSLFGNTQYF	TGTGCCAGCAGTTTATTCGGGAATACGCAGTATTTT
TRBV6-5	-	TRBJ2-3	-	15	CASSYRRVSPDTQYF	TGTGCCAGCAGTTACCGTCGCGTGTCGCCAGATACGCAGTATTTT
TRBV18	TRBD1	TRBJ1-5	-	15	CASSSSGTGNQPQHF	TGTGCCAGCTCCTCAAGTGGGACAGGCAATCAGCCCCAGCATTTT
TRBV5-1	TRBD2	TRBJ2-3	-	15	CASSLTSGRVDTQYF	TGCGCCAGCAGCTTGACTAGCGGGAGAGTAGATACGCAGTATTTT
TRBV4-3	TRBD2	TRBJ2-1	-	16	CASSPPLAGIYNEQFF	TGCGCCAGCAGCCCGCCACTAGCGGGAATCTACAATGAGCAGTTCTTC
TRBV6-5	-	TRBJ1-3	-	13	CASRLPGGNTIYF	TGTGCCAGCAGATTGCCGGGTGGAAACACCATATATTTT
TRBV19	-	TRBJ1-5	-	13	CASSFSANQPQHF	TGTGCCAGTAGTTTCAGCGCCAATCAGCCCCAGCATTTT
TRBV5-1	TRBD2	TRBJ2-3	-	16	CASSFAAGGLADTQYF	TGCGCCAGCAGCTTCGCGGCGGGGGGGCTCGCAGATACGCAGTATTTT
TRBV4-3	-	TRBJ1-6	-	15	CASSQDGVGVSPLHF	TGCGCCAGCAGCCAAGATGGCGTGGGGGTATCACCCCTCCACTTT
TRBV5-6	-	TRBJ1-5	-	14	CASSLLGPNQPQHF	TGTGCCAGCAGTCTCTTGGGGCCCAATCAGCCCCAGCATTTT
TRBV4-3	TRBD1	TRBJ1-3	few	16	CASSQYQQGSGNTIYF	TGCGCCAGCAGCCAGTACCAACAGGGGTCTGGAAACACCATATATTTT
TRBV5-1	-	TRBJ2-6	once	17	CASSLAGGSSGANVLTF	TGCGCCAGCAGCTTGGCCGGCGGAAGCTCTGGGGCCAACGTCCTGACTTTC
TRBV5-1	-	TRBJ1-6	few	16	CASSLEGSSNNSPLHF	TGCGCCAGCAGCTTAGAGGGATCCTCGAATAATTCACCCCTCCACTTT
TRBV7-7	-	TRBJ2-1	-	13	CASSPDFYNEQFF	TGTGCTAGCAGCCCGGACTTCTACAATGAGCAGTTCTTC
TRBV4-1	-	TRBJ2-3	-	14	CASSQEGPTDTQYF	TGCGCCAGCAGCCAAGAGGGCCCCACAGATACGCAGTATTTT
TRBV21-1	-	TRBJ2-2	-	18	CASSPQALTSGGPGELFF	TGTGCCAGCAGCCCCCAGGCCCTGACTAGCGGGGGACCCGGGGAGCTGTTTTTT
TRBV19	-	TRBJ1-6	-	16	CASSIDGGDRASPLHF	TGTGCCAGTAGTATAGATGGAGGAGACCGGGCCTCACCCCTCCACTTT
TRBV6-4	TRBD2	TRBJ2-1	-	16	CASSDSGAGGVNEQFF	TGTGCCAGCAGTGACTCGGGAGCGGGGGGCGTCAATGAGCAGTTCTTC
TRBV7-6	TRBD2	TRBJ2-7	-	15	CASSLRASGSYEQYF	TGTGCCAGCAGCTTAAGGGCTAGCGGGAGCTACGAGCAGTACTTC
TRBV7-7	TRBD2	TRBJ2-1	-	14	CASSPGGSYNEQFF	TGTGCCAGCAGCCCGGGGGGCTCCTACAATGAGCAGTTCTTC
TRBV19	-	TRBJ2-5	-	13	CASSIKIQETQYF	TGTGCCAGTAGTATAAAAATTCAAGAGACCCAGTACTTC
TRBV10-2	-	TRBJ1-6	few	14	CASSERRINSPLHF	TGCGCCAGCAGTGAGCGACGTATTAATTCACCCCTCCACTTT
TRBV9	-	TRBJ2-6	-	14	CASSSHSGANVLTF	TGTGCCAGCAGCTCCCACTCTGGGGCCAACGTCCTGACTTTC
TRBV7-9	TRBD2	TRBJ2-1	few	15	CASRPTSGGANEQFF	TGTGCCAGCAGACCGACTAGCGGGGGGGCAAATGAGCAGTTCTTC
TRBV6-2/TRBV6-3	-	TRBJ1-2	-	14	CASSYSRGSYGYTF	TGTGCCAGCAGTTACTCGAGAGGGTCTTACGGCTACACCTTC
TRBV19	TRBD1	TRBJ2-5	-	14	CASTQTGYQETQYF	TGTGCCAGCACCCAGACAGGGTACCAAGAGACCCAGTACTTC
TRBV5-4	TRBD1	TRBJ2-3	-	14	CASSLNRGADTQYF	TGTGCCAGCAGCTTGAACAGGGGAGCAGATACGCAGTATTTT
TRBV5-5	-	TRBJ1-2	-	13	CASSLDEDYGYTF	TGTGCCAGCAGCCTGGACGAGGACTATGGCTACACCTTC
TRBV3-1/TRBV3-2	-	TRBJ1-4	few	16	CASSQAPSSQGEKLFF	TGTGCCAGCAGCCAAGCCCCTTCCTCTCAGGGGGAAAAACTGTTTTTT
TRBV7-8	-	TRBJ1-6	-	14	CASSLPGFNSPLHF	TGTGCCAGCAGCTTACCAGGGTTTAATTCACCCCTCCACTTT
TRBV7-2	TRBD1	TRBJ2-7	-	15	CASSSTSGQSYEQYF	TGTGCCAGCAGCTCGACATCGGGACAGTCCTACGAGCAGTACTTC
TRBV18	-	TRBJ1-4	-	14	CASSEGGTNEKLFF	TGTGCCAGCTCAGAGGGGGGAACTAATGAAAAACTGTTTTTT
TRBV19	TRBD1	TRBJ1-5	-	15	CASTRDREDGQPQHF	TGTGCCAGTACCAGGGACAGGGAGGATGGACAGCCCCAGCATTTT
TRBV7-6	TRBD2	TRBJ2-7	-	14	CASSFAGVGYEQYF	TGTGCCAGCAGCTTTGCGGGAGTTGGGTACGAGCAGTACTTC
TRBV2	-	TRBJ1-5	-	18	CASSEDGGGMGNNQPQHF	TGTGCCAGCAGTGAAGATGGTGGAGGTATGGGGAATAATCAGCCCCAGCATTTT
TRBV30	-	TRBJ2-7	-	11	CAWSVDYEQYF	TGTGCCTGGAGTGTAGACTACGAGCAGTACTTC
TRBV7-2	TRBD1	TRBJ2-7	-	14	CASSFTTGTYEQYF	TGTGCCAGCAGCTTTACGACAGGGACCTACGAGCAGTACTTC
TRBV5-8	TRBD2	TRBJ2-2	few	17	CASSPWSTSGGTGELFF	TGTGCCAGCAGCCCCTGGAGTACTAGCGGGGGGACCGGGGAGCTGTTTTTT
TRBV27	-	TRBJ2-3	-	13	CASRLAYTDTQYF	TGTGCCAGCAGACTAGCCTACACAGATACGCAGTATTTT
TRBV3-1/TRBV3-2	-	TRBJ2-7	-	15	CASSQDTQITYEQYF	TGTGCCAGCAGCCAAGATACACAGATTACCTACGAGCAGTACTTC
TRBV29-1	-	TRBJ2-1	-	13	CSVEEGVVSEQFF	TGCAGCGTTGAAGAGGGGGTAGTCAGTGAGCAGTTCTTC
TRBV6-6	-	TRBJ2-6	-	16	CASSYSQGSGANVLTF	TGTGCCAGCAGTTACTCCCAGGGTTCTGGGGCCAACGTCCTGACTTTC
TRBV7-9	TRBD1	TRBJ1-1	-	17	CASSMLGTGGVNTEAFF	TGTGCCAGCAGCATGCTGGGGACAGGGGGCGTCAACACTGAAGCTTTCTTT
TRBV4-3	-	TRBJ2-2	-	15	CASSQGTANTGELFF	TGCGCCAGCAGCCAAGGGACAGCGAACACCGGGGAGCTGTTTTTT
TRBV5-1	-	TRBJ2-3	-	11	CASREVDTQYF	TGCGCCAGCAGGGAGGTGGATACGCAGTATTTT
TRBV5-4	TRBD2	TRBJ2-5	-	17	CASSGRGLAGDQETQYF	TGTGCCAGCAGCGGGAGGGGACTAGCGGGAGACCAAGAGACCCAGTACTTC
TRBV10-2	TRBD1	TRBJ1-6	-	16	CASSASGQGLNSPLHF	TGCGCCAGCAGCGCCTCGGGACAGGGATTAAATTCACCCCTCCACTTT
TRBV4-3	TRBD1	TRBJ2-5	-	15	CASSQQGARGETQYF	TGCGCCAGCAGCCAACAGGGGGCGAGGGGGGAGACCCAGTACTTC
TRBV27	-	TRBJ2-5	-	15	CASSRFSQAAETQYF	TGTGCCAGCAGTCGTTTTAGTCAAGCTGCGGAGACCCAGTACTTC
TRBV19	TRBD1	TRBJ2-7	-	15	CASSPSRDRVSEQYF	TGTGCCAGTAGCCCCTCCCGGGACAGGGTGAGTGAGCAGTACTTC
TRBV3-1/TRBV3-2	TRBD1	TRBJ1-2	-	15	CASSQVRTGNYGYTF	TGTGCCAGCAGCCAAGTTCGGACAGGGAACTATGGCTACACCTTC
TRBV5-4	-	TRBJ2-1	-	15	CASSWLGNSYNEQFF	TGTGCCAGCAGCTGGCTGGGGAACTCCTACAATGAGCAGTTCTTC
TRBV9	-	TRBJ2-5	few	13	CASSPQVGKTQYF	TGTGCCAGCAGCCCACAGGTGGGGAAGACCCAGTACTTC
TRBV5-3	TRBD2	TRBJ2-1	once	15	CARSFSGGYLNEQFF	TGTGCCAGAAGCTTCAGCGGGGGTTATCTTAATGAGCAGTTCTTC